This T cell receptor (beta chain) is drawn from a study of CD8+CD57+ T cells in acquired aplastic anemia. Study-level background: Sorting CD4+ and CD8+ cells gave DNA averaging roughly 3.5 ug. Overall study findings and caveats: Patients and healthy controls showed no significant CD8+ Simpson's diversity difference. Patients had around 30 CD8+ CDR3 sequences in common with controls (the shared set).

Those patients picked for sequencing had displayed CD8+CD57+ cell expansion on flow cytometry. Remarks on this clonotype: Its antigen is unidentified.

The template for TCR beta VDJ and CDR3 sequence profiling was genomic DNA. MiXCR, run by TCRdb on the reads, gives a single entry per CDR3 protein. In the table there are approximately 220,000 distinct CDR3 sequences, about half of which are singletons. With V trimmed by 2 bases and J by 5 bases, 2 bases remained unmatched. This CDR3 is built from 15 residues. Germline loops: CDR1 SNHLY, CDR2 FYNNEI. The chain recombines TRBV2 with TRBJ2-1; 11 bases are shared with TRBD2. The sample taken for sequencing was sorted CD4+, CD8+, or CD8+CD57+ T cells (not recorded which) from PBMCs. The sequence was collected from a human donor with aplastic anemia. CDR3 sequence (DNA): TGTGCCAGCAGTGAAACTAGCGGGGGAAACAATGAGCAGTTCTTC. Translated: CASSETSGGNNEQFF. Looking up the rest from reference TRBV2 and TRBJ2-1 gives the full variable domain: EPEVTQTPSHQVTQMGQEVILRCVPISNHLYFYWYRQILGQKVEFLVSFYNNEISEKSEIFDDQFSVERPDGSNFTLKIRSTKLEDSAMYFCASSETSGGNNEQFFGPGTRLTVL.